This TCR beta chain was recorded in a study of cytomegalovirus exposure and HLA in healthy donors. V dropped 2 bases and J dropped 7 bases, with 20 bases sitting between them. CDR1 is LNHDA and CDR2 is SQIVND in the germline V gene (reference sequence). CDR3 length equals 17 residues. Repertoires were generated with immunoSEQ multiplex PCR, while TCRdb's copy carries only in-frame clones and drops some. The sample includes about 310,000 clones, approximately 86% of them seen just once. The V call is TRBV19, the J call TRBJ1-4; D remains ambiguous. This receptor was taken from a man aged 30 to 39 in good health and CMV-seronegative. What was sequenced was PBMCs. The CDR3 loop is CASSISPDRRGGEKLFF. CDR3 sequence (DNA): TGTGCCAGTAGTATATCTCCAGATCGGAGAGGAGGTGAAAAACTGTTTTTT. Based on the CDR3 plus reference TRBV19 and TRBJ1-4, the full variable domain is DGGITQSPKYLFRKEGQNVTLSCEQNLNHDAMYWYRQDPGQGLRLIYYSQIVNDFQKGDIAEGYSVSREKKESFPLTVTSAQKNPTAFYLCASSISPDRRGGEKLFFGSGTQLSVL.